The 8 T cell receptor beta chains reported below all come from one sample, sequenced in a study of OX40 agonist ivuxolimab in advanced cancers. Only in-frame clones appear in the TCRdb table, and some are missing; sequencing was by immunoSEQ multiplex PCR. The repertoire includes 68,000 or so clones, 65% to 90% of them detected once, and over 1.1% sits in the top ten. The sample here was CD4+ or CD8+ T cells sorted from blood, taken in a trial of the OX40 agonist ivuxolimab. These TCRs come from an adult with an advanced solid tumor such as melanoma, head and neck, liver or kidney cancer.

The CDR3 is CASTPYIQEANTEAFF. DNA for the CDR3: TGTGCCAGCACCCCCTACATTCAGGAGGCGAACACTGAAGCTTTCTTT. The V call is TRBV6-6, the J call TRBJ1-1; D gene uncertain. Germline V gene lookup returns CDR1 MNHNY and CDR2 SVGAGI (reference sequence). Trimming cost V 7 bases and J 1 base, with 19 bases left between them. The CDR3 spans 16 residues.

CDR3 amino acids: CAWSVLQGKNSPLHF. Here the CDR3 DNA reads TGTGCCTGGAGTGTACTGCAGGGGAAGAATTCACCCCTCCACTTT. This rearrangement joins TRBV30 to TRBJ1-6, with D maybe TRBD1 (6 bases). Germline loops: CDR1 GTSNPN, CDR2 SVGIG (reference sequence). The CDR3 runs 15 residues. The germline V and J ends were trimmed by 0 bases and 7 bases, with 13 bases remaining between them.

The chain recombines TRBV28 with TRBJ1-6; no firm D call. This CDR3 spans 12 amino acids. Germline V gene lookup returns CDR1 MDHEN and CDR2 SYDVKM. V dropped 7 bases and J dropped 9 bases, with 10 bases sitting between them. The CDR3 sequence is CASTRFGSPLHF. In DNA form, the CDR3 reads TGTGCCAGCACTCGGTTTGGTTCACCCCTCCACTTT.

This chain uses TRBV19 with TRBJ1-5, with D possibly matching TRBD1 (6 bases). Germline values: CDR1 LNHDA, CDR2 SQIVND (reference sequence). This CDR3 comprises 14 residues. The V end lost 4 bases, the J end lost 6 bases, and 13 bases lay between the germline ends. Written as DNA, the CDR3 is TGTGCCAGTAGTACCACAGGGTGGGCTCAGCCCCAGCATTTT. Its protein product is CASSTTGWAQPQHF.

The chain couples TRBV6-1 to TRBJ1-2, with TRBD1 matching over 9 bases. V gave up 8 bases and J gave up 6 bases; unmatched junction bases: 10. The CDR3 length is 14 residues. Germline CDR1 and CDR2: MNHNS and SASEGT. The CDR3 DNA follows: TGTGCCAGCGCCTCCGGGACAGGGTGGGATGGCTACACCTTC. It is translated as CASASGTGWDGYTF.

The chain combines TRBV5-6 with TRBJ2-7; D is perhaps TRBD1 (5 bases). The ends were cut back, 4 bases at V and 1 base at J, with 15 bases in the middle. The CDR3 length is 15 residues. Per the germline V gene, CDR1 is SGHDT and CDR2 is YYEEEE. The CDR3 DNA follows: TGTGCCAGCAGCCCGGGCCCAGGGAAATCCTACGAGCAGTACTTC. This codes for CASSPGPGKSYEQYF.

The rearrangement uses TRBV29-1 and TRBJ1-2, with D possibly being TRBD1 (5 bases). V gave up 1 base and J gave up 4 bases, with 13 bases separating them. The germline CDR1 and CDR2 sequences are SQVTM and ANQGSEA. CDR3 length: 14 residues. CDR3 loop: CSVEVLRDRYGYTF. CDR3 coding DNA: TGCAGCGTTGAAGTCCTCCGGGACCGCTATGGCTACACCTTC.

The V call is TRBV5-1, the J call TRBJ2-2; D is possibly TRBD2 (6 bases). The CDR3 spans 13 residues. Between the trimmed V and J ends, which lost 5 bases and 4 bases, there was a span of 9 bases. Germline CDR1 SGHRS, CDR2 YFSETQ. The chain's CDR3 is CASSQGGTGELFF. The CDR3 DNA follows: TGCGCCAGCAGTCAGGGAGGCACCGGGGAGCTGTTTTTT.